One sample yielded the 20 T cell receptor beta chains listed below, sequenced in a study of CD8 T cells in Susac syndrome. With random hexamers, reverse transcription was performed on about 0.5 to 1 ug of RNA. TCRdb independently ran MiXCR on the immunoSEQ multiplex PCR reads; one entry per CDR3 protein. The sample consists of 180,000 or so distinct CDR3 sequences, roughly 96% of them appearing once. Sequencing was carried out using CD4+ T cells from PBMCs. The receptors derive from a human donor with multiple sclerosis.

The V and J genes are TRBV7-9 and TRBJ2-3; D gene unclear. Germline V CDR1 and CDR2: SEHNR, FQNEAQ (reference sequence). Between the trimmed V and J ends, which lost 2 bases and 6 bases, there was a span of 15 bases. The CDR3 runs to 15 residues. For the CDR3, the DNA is TGTGCCAGCAGCTTAAAGGTTGGAAGTGCTGATACGCAGTATTTT. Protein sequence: CASSLKVGSADTQYF.

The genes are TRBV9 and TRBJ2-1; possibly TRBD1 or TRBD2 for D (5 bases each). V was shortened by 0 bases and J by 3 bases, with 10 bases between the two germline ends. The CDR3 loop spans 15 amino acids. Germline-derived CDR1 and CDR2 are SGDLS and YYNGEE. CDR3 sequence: CASSVGGPNYNEQFF. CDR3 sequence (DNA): TGTGCCAGCAGCGTAGGGGGACCCAACTACAATGAGCAGTTCTTC. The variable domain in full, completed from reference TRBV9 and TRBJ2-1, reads DSGVTQTPKHLITATGQRVTLRCSPRSGDLSVYWYQQSLDQGLQFLIQYYNGEERAKGNILERFSAQQFPDLHSELNLSSLELGDSALYFCASSVGGPNYNEQFFGPGTRLTVL.

The CDR3 is CSVGLAGAHDEQYF. The DNA for the CDR3 is TGCAGCGTAGGACTAGCGGGAGCTCACGACGAGCAGTACTTC. The V and J genes are TRBV29-1 and TRBJ2-7; 13 positions match TRBD2. With 6 bases clipped from V and 5 bases from J, the junction kept 7 bases outside the gene matches. The CDR3 loop spans 14 amino acids. CDR1 and CDR2 from the germline V gene are SQVTM and ANQGSEA.

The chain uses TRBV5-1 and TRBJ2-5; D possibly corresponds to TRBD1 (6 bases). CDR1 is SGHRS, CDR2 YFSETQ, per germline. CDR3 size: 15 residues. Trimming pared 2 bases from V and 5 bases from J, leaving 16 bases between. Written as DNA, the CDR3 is TGCGCCAGCAGCTTACTACAGGGTTGGGGGGAGACCCAGTACTTC. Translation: CASSLLQGWGETQYF.

The CDR3 bases are TGTGCCAGCAGCTTCGGGACAGGGGACGGTCAGCCCCAGCATTTT. Amino acids: CASSFGTGDGQPQHF. The genes are TRBV5-6 and TRBJ1-5, with TRBD1 matching 10 bases. The CDR3 is made up of 15 amino acids. Trimming cost V 2 bases and J 6 bases; bases outside gene matches: 5. From germline, CDR1 is SGHDT and CDR2 YYEEEE.

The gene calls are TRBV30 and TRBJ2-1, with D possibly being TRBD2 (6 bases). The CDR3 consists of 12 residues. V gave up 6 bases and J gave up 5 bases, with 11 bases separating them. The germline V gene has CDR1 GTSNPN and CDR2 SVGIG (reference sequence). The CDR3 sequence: CACHRRDNEQFF. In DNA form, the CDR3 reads TGTGCCTGCCATCGGAGGGACAATGAGCAGTTCTTC.

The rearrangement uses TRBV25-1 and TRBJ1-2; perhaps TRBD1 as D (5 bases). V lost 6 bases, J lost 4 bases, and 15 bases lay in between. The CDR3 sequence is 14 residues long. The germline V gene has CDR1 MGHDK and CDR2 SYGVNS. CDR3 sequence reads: CASSGAGMSYGYTF. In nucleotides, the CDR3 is TGTGCCAGCAGCGGGGCAGGGATGAGCTATGGCTACACCTTC.

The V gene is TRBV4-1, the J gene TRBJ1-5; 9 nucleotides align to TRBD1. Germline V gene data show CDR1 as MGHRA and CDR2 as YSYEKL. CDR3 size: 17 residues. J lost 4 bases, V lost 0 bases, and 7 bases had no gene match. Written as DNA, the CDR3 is TGCGCCAGCAGCCAAGAGTCACCCGGACAGGGGAATCAGCCCCAGCATTTT. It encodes CASSQESPGQGNQPQHF.

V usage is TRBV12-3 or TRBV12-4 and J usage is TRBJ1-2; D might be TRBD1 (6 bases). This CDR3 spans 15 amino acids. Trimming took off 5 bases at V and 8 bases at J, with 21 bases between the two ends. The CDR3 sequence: CASSPPQVARGGYTF. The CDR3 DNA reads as TGTGCCAGCAGTCCCCCCCAAGTAGCTAGGGGGGGCTACACCTTC.

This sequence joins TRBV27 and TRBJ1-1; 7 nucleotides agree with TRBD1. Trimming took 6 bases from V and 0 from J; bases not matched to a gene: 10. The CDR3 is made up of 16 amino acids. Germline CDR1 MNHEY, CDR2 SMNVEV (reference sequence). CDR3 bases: TGTGCCAGCAGAGGAGGGTGGGGACAGCTGAACACTGAAGCTTTCTTT. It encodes CASRGGWGQLNTEAFF.

Here the CDR3 reads CATSIDGVTQYF. DNA of the CDR3: TGTGCCACCAGTATTGACGGAGTAACTCAGTACTTC. The rearrangement joins TRBV24-1 to TRBJ2-4; D is unresolved. From germline, CDR1 is KGHDR and CDR2 SFDVKD. Trimming left V 6 bases short and J 12 bases short, with 14 bases between. The CDR3 is 12 amino acids.

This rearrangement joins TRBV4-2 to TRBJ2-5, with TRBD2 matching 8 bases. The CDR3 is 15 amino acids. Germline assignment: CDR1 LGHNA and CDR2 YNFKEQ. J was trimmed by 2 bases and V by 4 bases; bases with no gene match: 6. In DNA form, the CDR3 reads TGTGCCAGCAGCCCCCGAACTAGCGGTCAAGAGACCCAGTACTTC. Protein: CASSPRTSGQETQYF.

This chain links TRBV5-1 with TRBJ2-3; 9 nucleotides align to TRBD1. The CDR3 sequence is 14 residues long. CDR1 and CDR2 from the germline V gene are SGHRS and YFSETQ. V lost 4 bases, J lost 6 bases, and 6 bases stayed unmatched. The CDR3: CASSTGTGSDTQYF. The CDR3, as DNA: TGCGCCAGCAGCACCGGGACAGGGTCGGATACGCAGTATTTT.

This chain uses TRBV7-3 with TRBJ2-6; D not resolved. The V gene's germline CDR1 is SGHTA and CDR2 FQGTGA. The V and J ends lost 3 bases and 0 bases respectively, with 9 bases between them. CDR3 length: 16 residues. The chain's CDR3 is CASSLEPNSGANVLTF. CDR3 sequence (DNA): TGTGCCAGCAGCTTGGAGCCCAACTCTGGGGCCAACGTCCTGACTTTC.

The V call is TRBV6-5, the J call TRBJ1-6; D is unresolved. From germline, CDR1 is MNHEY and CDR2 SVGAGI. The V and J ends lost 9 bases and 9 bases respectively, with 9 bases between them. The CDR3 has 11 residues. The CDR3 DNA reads TGTGCCAGTGGGGAGGGTTCACCCCTCCACTTT. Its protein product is CASGEGSPLHF.

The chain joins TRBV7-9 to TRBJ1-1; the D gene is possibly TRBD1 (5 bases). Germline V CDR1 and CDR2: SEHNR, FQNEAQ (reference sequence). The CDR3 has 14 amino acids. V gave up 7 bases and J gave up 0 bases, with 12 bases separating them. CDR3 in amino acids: CASTPEGLNTEAFF. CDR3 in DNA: TGTGCCAGCACGCCGGAGGGGCTGAACACTGAAGCTTTCTTT. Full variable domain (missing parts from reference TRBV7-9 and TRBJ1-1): DTGVSQNPRHKITKRGQNVTFRCDPISEHNRLYWYRQTLGQGPEFLTYFQNEAQLEKSRLLSDRFSAERPKGSFSTLEIQRTEQGDSAMYLCASTPEGLNTEAFFGQGTRLTVV.

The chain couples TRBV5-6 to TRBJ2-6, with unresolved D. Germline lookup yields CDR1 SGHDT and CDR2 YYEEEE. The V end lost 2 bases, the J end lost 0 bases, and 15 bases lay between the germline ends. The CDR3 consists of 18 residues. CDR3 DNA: TGTGCCAGCAGCTTTCTCTTGGCAGGAAGCTCTGGGGCCAACGTCCTGACTTTC. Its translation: CASSFLLAGSSGANVLTF.

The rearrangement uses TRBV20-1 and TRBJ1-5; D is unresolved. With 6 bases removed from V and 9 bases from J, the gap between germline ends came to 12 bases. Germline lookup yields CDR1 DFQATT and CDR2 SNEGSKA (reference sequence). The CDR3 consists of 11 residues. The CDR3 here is CSAERAGPQHF. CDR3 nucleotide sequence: TGCAGTGCCGAGAGGGCCGGGCCCCAGCATTTT.

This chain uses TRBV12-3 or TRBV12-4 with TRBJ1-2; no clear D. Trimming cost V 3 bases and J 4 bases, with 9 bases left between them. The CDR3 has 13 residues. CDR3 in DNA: TGTGCCAGCAGTTTGAGCGAGGGCTATGGCTACACCTTC. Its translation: CASSLSEGYGYTF.

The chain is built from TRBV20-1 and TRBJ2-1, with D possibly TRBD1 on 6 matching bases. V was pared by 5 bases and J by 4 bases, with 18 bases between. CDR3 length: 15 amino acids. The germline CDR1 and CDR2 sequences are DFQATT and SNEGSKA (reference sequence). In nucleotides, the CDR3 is TGCAGTGCTTTAACCTTTGGACAGTTTTACAATGAGCAGTTCTTC. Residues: CSALTFGQFYNEQFF.